This TCR beta chain was documented in a study of blood T cells in healthy people across ages. Study-wide context: The capture of about one barcoded beta molecule per two T cells was achieved by template switching.

V was clipped by 5 bases and J by 7 bases, with 17 bases between them. CDR1 SGHTA and CDR2 FQGTGA come from the germline V gene. The CDR3 runs to 15 residues. The authors extracted at least 5 micrograms of total RNA per sample. A second roughly 7 to 12 cycle PCR used barcoded and J-beta primers. With 12 random nucleotides, a template-switch adaptor tagged each individual cDNA molecule. Each CDR3 protein gets one entry after TCRdb re-called the 5' RACE reads with MiXCR. The sample has approximately 800,000 distinct CDR3 sequences; 25% are singletons. The sample was also reused in another study, on T cells of mothers and their children. From that study: Regardless of relatedness, pairs show thymic selection shaping TCR recombination output in a similar manner.

The sample was blood. The rearrangement joins TRBV7-3 to TRBJ1-4, with D possibly TRBD1 on 5 matching bases. This clonotype originated in a boy aged 10-17 years in good health. CDR3 in DNA: TGTGCCAGCAGCCCGGGGACGGGCGCAGGTGAAAAACTGTTTTTT. Its protein is CASSPGTGAGEKLFF.